Given below is one T cell receptor (beta chain) in context. Other DNA sequences within the sample encode an identical CDR3. This table comes from immunoSEQ multiplex PCR, and its TCRdb copy is limited to in-frame clones, with some not included. The data hold more than 2 million clones, with 93% observed a single time. The naive CD8 subset, CD45RO-negative cells positively selected for CCR7, excluded terminally differentiated effector memory CD45RA+ cells. Germline V lookup: CDR1 MNHEY, CDR2 SMNVEV (reference sequence). This CDR3 is built from 13 residues. V was pared by 2 bases and J by 3 bases, with 8 bases between. The data derive from a study of shared clonotypes between healthy human individuals.

The chain is built from TRBV27 and TRBJ2-7; D is perhaps TRBD2 (6 bases). The sample was naive CD8+ T cells from PBMCs. This clonotype originated in a man between 18 and 29 years old in good health. Some clones in this sample may be carry-over from other donors' samples. CDR3 DNA: TGTGCCAGCAGTTTAGGGGGGTACTACGAGCAGTACTTC. Encoded protein: CASSLGGYYEQYF.